The 19 T cell receptor beta chains below all came from one sample that was sequenced in a study of blood T cell repertoires in COVID-19. Some clones are missing from TCRdb's copy, which holds only in-frame ones; the method was immunoSEQ multiplex PCR. Here the sample spans a few hundred thousand clones, roughly four fifths being singletons. Source material: PBMCs or T cells enriched from blood (not recorded which). All receptors come from a woman aged 50 to 60 who had recovered from COVID-19.

The chain joins TRBV29-1 to TRBJ2-1, with TRBD2 matching 7 bases. This CDR3 comprises 15 residues. The junction had 9 bases not matched to a gene; V was cut back by 3 bases and J by 4 bases. Looked up from germline, CDR1 is SQVTM and CDR2 is ANQGSEA. CDR3: CSVEGGGAPYNEQFF. DNA of the CDR3: TGCAGCGTTGAGGGCGGGGGAGCACCATACAATGAGCAGTTCTTC.

The V and J genes are TRBV18 and TRBJ1-1; D may be TRBD1 (5 bases). The CDR3 covers 16 residues. Trimming shortened V by 6 bases and J by 0 bases, and 17 bases separated the two germline ends. CDR1 is KGHSH, CDR2 LQKENI, per germline. The CDR3 is CASSPVIAGLNTEAFF. The CDR3 DNA reads TGTGCCAGCTCTCCAGTGATAGCGGGGCTGAACACTGAAGCTTTCTTT.

The chain is built from TRBV7-2 and TRBJ1-2, with D perhaps matching TRBD1 (6 bases). The CDR3 runs to 15 residues. V lost 5 bases and J lost 8, with 21 bases in between. Germline values: CDR1 SGHTA, CDR2 FQGNSA. As DNA, the CDR3 is TGTGCCAGCAGCCTCCACCCGCAGGGGACAAGCGGCTACACCTTC. Protein: CASSLHPQGTSGYTF.

In DNA, the CDR3 is TGTGCCAGCAGCCGGGACAGCTATGGCTACACCTTC. Translation gives CASSRDSYGYTF. The rearrangement joins TRBV3-1 (or the pseudogene TRBV3-2) to TRBJ1-2, with TRBD1 matching 7 bases. Germline V gene data show CDR1 as LGHDT and CDR2 as YNNKEL (reference sequence). Trimming took 4 bases from V and 4 from J; bases not matched to a gene: 0. The CDR3 length is 12 residues.

This sequence joins TRBV5-5 and TRBJ2-7, with D unclear. The germline V and J ends were trimmed by 2 bases and 5 bases, with 8 bases remaining between them. The germline V gene encodes CDR1 SGHKS and CDR2 YYEKEE (reference sequence). This CDR3 region has 12 residues. This CDR3 reads CASSFGFNEQYF. The DNA of the CDR3 is TGTGCCAGCAGCTTCGGGTTCAACGAGCAGTACTTC.

The chain is built from TRBV27 and TRBJ1-2; a possible D gene is TRBD1 (5 bases). This CDR3 spans 14 amino acids. The germline gives CDR1 MNHEY, CDR2 SMNVEV (reference sequence). V was pared by 6 bases and J by 4 bases, with 15 bases between. The CDR3 DNA sequence: TGTGCCAGCAGCCTAAGGGGTGTCGGCTATGGCTACACCTTC. Translation gives CASSLRGVGYGYTF.

The chain joins TRBV23-1 to TRBJ2-3; TRBD1 aligns across 7 bases. TRBV23-1 is noted as an ORF with a role that remains uncertain. This CDR3 spans 15 amino acids. Trimming took 3 bases from V and 4 from J; bases not matched to a gene: 7. The CDR3 nucleotides read TGCGCCAGCAGTCACCCTAGGGGGCTGGCAGATACGCAGTATTTT. It yields the protein CASSHPRGLADTQYF.

The chain joins TRBV4-3 to TRBJ1-1, with 10 positions matching TRBD1. V shed 4 bases, J shed 2 bases, and the junction held 4 bases outside the gene matches. Looked up from germline, CDR1 is LGHNA and CDR2 is YSLEER. The CDR3 is made up of 15 amino acids. The CDR3 DNA follows: TGCGCCAGCAGCCGGGGGGACAGGGGAAACACTGAAGCTTTCTTT. Translated: CASSRGDRGNTEAFF.

The chain carries TRBV7-9 and TRBJ2-5; TRBD2 is a possible D gene (6 bases). With 3 bases removed from V and 11 bases from J, the gap between germline ends came to 10 bases. Germline V gene lookup returns CDR1 SEHNR and CDR2 FQNEAQ (reference sequence). The CDR3 extends over 11 amino acids. The CDR3 nucleotides read TGTGCCAGCAGCTTGGCGGGGTTGCAGTACTTC. The encoded protein is CASSLAGLQYF.

The rearrangement joins TRBV7-2 to TRBJ1-1; tentatively, D is TRBD1 (5 bases). The germline gives CDR1 SGHTA, CDR2 FQGNSA. V lost 4 bases to trimming and J lost 1 base, with 10 bases between them. This CDR3 is 14 amino acids long. The CDR3 is CASSYPGGNTEAFF. The CDR3 DNA sequence: TGTGCCAGCAGCTACCCCGGGGGGAACACTGAAGCTTTCTTT.

V and J are TRBV13 and TRBJ2-3; 10 bases agree with TRBD1. Trimming cost V 5 bases and J 1 base; bases outside gene matches: 6. The CDR3 totals 16 residues. Germline V gene sequence: CDR1 PRHDT, CDR2 FYEKMQ (reference sequence). The CDR3 protein is CASSTGTGARTDTQYF. CDR3 DNA: TGTGCCAGCAGCACCGGGACAGGGGCCCGCACAGATACGCAGTATTTT.

This clone was detected a few times. V gene TRBV19 combines with J gene TRBJ2-2; a weak D match, TRBD1 (6 bases). Germline values: CDR1 LNHDA, CDR2 SQIVND (reference sequence). The CDR3 is made up of 15 amino acids. The V and J ends lost 4 bases and 0 bases respectively, with 9 bases between them. Here the CDR3 reads CASSTQGTNTGELFF. The DNA for the CDR3 is TGTGCCAGTAGTACCCAGGGGACGAACACCGGGGAGCTGTTTTTT.

The V and J genes are TRBV5-3 and TRBJ1-5, with 9 bases aligning to TRBD1. TRBV5-3 is placed among ORFs of uncertain function. Trimming cost V 4 bases and J 4 bases; bases outside gene matches: 3. This CDR3 contains 14 residues. CDR3: CARSGGQGNQPQHF. The CDR3 DNA is TGTGCCAGAAGCGGGGGACAGGGAAATCAGCCCCAGCATTTT.

This chain links TRBV29-1 with TRBJ1-1; the D gene is possibly TRBD1 (6 bases). V lost 8 bases to trimming and J lost 1 base, with 14 bases between them. Per the germline V gene, CDR1 is SQVTM and CDR2 is ANQGSEA. The CDR3 spans 13 residues. DNA of the CDR3: TGCAGCTCGCAGACAGGAAAGAACACTGAAGCTTTCTTT. This codes for CSSQTGKNTEAFF.

This clone was picked up one time. The genes are TRBV19 and TRBJ1-2; D not certain. Germline V gene lookup returns CDR1 LNHDA and CDR2 SQIVND (reference sequence). CDR3 length: 12 amino acids. The V gene lost 6 bases and the J gene lost 8 bases, with 13 bases spanning the gap. CDR3 region: CASSNRGGGYTF. CDR3 bases: TGTGCCAGTAGCAACCGCGGCGGAGGCTACACCTTC.

V gene TRBV30 combines with J gene TRBJ2-4; no firm D call. Trimming removed 1 base from V and 0 bases from J, with 4 bases in between. The CDR3 sequence is 13 residues long. The germline V gene encodes CDR1 GTSNPN and CDR2 SVGIG (reference sequence). CDR3 sequence: CAWSGLAKNIQYF. The CDR3 bases are TGTGCCTGGAGTGGGCTAGCCAAAAACATTCAGTACTTC.

V usage is TRBV27 and J usage is TRBJ2-7; D is possibly TRBD1 (6 bases). From germline, CDR1 is MNHEY and CDR2 SMNVEV (reference sequence). CDR3 length equals 13 residues. V was trimmed by 10 bases and J by 3 bases, leaving 16 bases between them. The CDR3 here is CATAPGHHYEQYF. In nucleotides, the CDR3 is TGTGCCACCGCTCCGGGACACCACTACGAGCAGTACTTC.

The rearrangement uses TRBV29-1 and TRBJ1-1; TRBD1 matches at 7 bases. Per the germline V gene, CDR1 is SQVTM and CDR2 is ANQGSEA. V trimming: 7 bases; J trimming: 0 bases; junction bases outside the gene matches: 5. The CDR3 has 13 amino acids. CDR3 nucleotides: TGCAGCGCCAGGGGACAGATGAACACTGAAGCTTTCTTT. It yields the protein CSARGQMNTEAFF.

The V call is TRBV29-1, the J call TRBJ2-1; possibly TRBD1 for D (5 bases). This CDR3 spans 13 amino acids. Germline lookup yields CDR1 SQVTM and CDR2 ANQGSEA. CDR3 loop: CSPVVGPNNEQFF. The CDR3 region has the DNA TGCAGTCCTGTAGTGGGGCCAAACAATGAGCAGTTCTTC.